The 27 T cell receptor beta chains below come from one sample, sequenced in a study of cytomegalovirus exposure and HLA in healthy donors. Primers included in the PCR were 60 Vbeta and 13 Jbeta primers. Some clones are missing from TCRdb's copy, which holds only in-frame ones; the method was immunoSEQ multiplex PCR. The sample contains about 170,000 clones, 75% to 90% of which appear only once. The sample consisted of PBMCs. These TCRs come from a boy aged 2-9 years in good health and CMV-seronegative.

This clone has only a few counts. The V and J genes are TRBV5-1 and TRBJ2-1; D may be TRBD1 (6 bases). Looked up from germline, CDR1 is SGHRS and CDR2 is YFSETQ. V dropped 8 bases and J dropped 3 bases, with 21 bases sitting between them. CDR3 length: 16 residues. The CDR3 nucleotides read TGCGCCAGTAACTCAAATCCGAGACAGGACTACAATGAGCAGTTCTTC. Translating it yields CASNSNPRQDYNEQFF.

The rearrangement uses TRBV5-1 and TRBJ2-3; 9 positions agree with TRBD1. Looked up from germline, CDR1 is SGHRS and CDR2 is YFSETQ. V lost 2 bases to trimming and J lost 4 bases; unmatched junction nucleotides: 5. The CDR3 is made up of 15 amino acids. CDR3 protein: CASSFPGQGSDTQYF. The CDR3 DNA sequence: TGCGCCAGCAGCTTTCCGGGACAGGGTTCAGATACGCAGTATTTT.

The CDR3 DNA follows: TGTGCCAGTAGTATATCCGTCAGCACTGAAGCTTTCTTT. Translating it yields CASSISVSTEAFF. J is TRBJ1-1 and V is TRBV19; D is unresolved. This CDR3 is built from 13 residues. The ends were cut back, 2 bases at V and 4 bases at J, with 8 bases in the middle. CDR1 LNHDA and CDR2 SQIVND come from the germline V gene (reference sequence). Filled out from reference TRBV19 and TRBJ1-1, the complete variable domain reads DGGITQSPKYLFRKEGQNVTLSCEQNLNHDAMYWYRQDPGQGLRLIYYSQIVNDFQKGDIAEGYSVSREKKESFPLTVTSAQKNPTAFYLCASSISVSTEAFFGQGTRLTVV.

The CDR3 reads CASSLGYEQYF. The CDR3 region has the DNA TGTGCCAGCAGCTTGGGTTACGAGCAGTACTTC. V usage is TRBV5-4 and J usage is TRBJ2-5; D ambiguous. With the DNA end fitting TRBJ2-7 better, the J assignment may be wrong. Germline CDR1 SGHNT, CDR2 YYREEE (reference sequence). The CDR3 is made up of 11 amino acids.

The rearrangement links TRBV13 to TRBJ2-2, with 9 bases aligning to TRBD2. V was clipped by 0 bases and J by 3 bases; unmatched bases: 20. This CDR3 region has 22 residues. Germline values: CDR1 PRHDT, CDR2 FYEKMQ (reference sequence). Written as DNA, the CDR3 is TGTGCCAGCAGCTTAGGCCGCGCGGGAGGGCCGGGAGTGACAAAATACACCGGGGAGCTGTTTTTT. This gives the protein CASSLGRAGGPGVTKYTGELFF.

This chain uses TRBV6-5 with TRBJ2-1; 7 nucleotides match TRBD2. This CDR3 is built from 16 residues. With 2 bases clipped from V and 5 bases from J, the junction kept 9 bases outside the gene matches. The germline V gene has CDR1 MNHEY and CDR2 SVGAGI. CDR3 in amino acids: CASSYGRLAPNNEQFF. CDR3 coding DNA: TGTGCCAGCAGTTACGGTCGACTAGCCCCCAACAATGAGCAGTTCTTC.

This rearrangement joins TRBV30 to TRBJ2-3, with 7 bases aligning to TRBD1. J lost 1 base, V lost 3 bases, and 16 bases had no gene match. This CDR3 spans 18 amino acids. Germline V gene sequence: CDR1 GTSNPN, CDR2 SVGIG (reference sequence). The CDR3, as DNA: TGTGCCTGGAGCCTACAGGGGTGCTTAGACCTGGGCACAGATACGCAGTATTTT. It encodes CAWSLQGCLDLGTDTQYF.

As concerns this clone: The junction and the germline gene differ at one end; a read error may be behind it. Other DNA variants within this sample encode the same CDR3. As DNA, the CDR3 is TGTGCCAGCAGCTTGGCCAGGACAGGGACTGGGAACACCATATATTTT. Its protein is CASSLARTGTGNTIYF. The chain uses TRBV5-4 and TRBJ1-3; 8 positions agree with TRBD1. The germline V gene has CDR1 SGHNT and CDR2 YYREEE (reference sequence). This CDR3 comprises 16 residues. Full variable domain (missing parts from reference TRBV5-4 and TRBJ1-3): ETGVTQSPTHLIKTRGQQVTLRCSSQSGHNTVSWYQQALGQGPQFIFQYYREEENGRGNFPPRFSGLQFPNYSSELNVNALELDDSALYLCASSLARTGTGNTIYFGEGSWLTVV.

This clone has a single count. The rearrangement uses TRBV10-3 and TRBJ1-1; 9 bases line up with TRBD1. Per germline, CDR1 ENHRY and CDR2 SYGVKD. After removal of 6 bases from V and 4 bases from J, the junction contained 6 bases not matched to a gene. The length of the CDR3 is 14 residues. The CDR3 DNA sequence: TGTGCCATCAGCGTACAGGGGGCTAGCACTGAAGCTTTCTTT. It is translated as CAISVQGASTEAFF.

This clone was picked up a small number of times. The chain carries TRBV5-6 and TRBJ2-7; no clear D. Germline values: CDR1 SGHDT, CDR2 YYEEEE. Trimming shortened V by 5 bases and J by 2 bases, and 8 bases separated the two germline ends. This CDR3 has 12 amino acids. The CDR3: CASSRGTYEQYF. CDR3 nucleotides: TGTGCCAGCAGTCGCGGAACCTACGAGCAGTACTTC.

This clone was seen only a few times. The chain recombines TRBV10-3 with TRBJ2-7; 7 bases match TRBD2. Germline-derived CDR1 and CDR2 are ENHRY and SYGVKD. The CDR3 extends over 14 amino acids. The V gene end was trimmed by 4 bases and the J gene end by 5 bases; junction bases not matched to a gene: 8. Here the CDR3 reads CAISGSGEGDEQYF. In DNA, the CDR3 is TGTGCCATCAGTGGTTCTGGGGAGGGAGACGAGCAGTACTTC.

The CDR3 region is CASSQDQGVGTDTQYF. CDR3 DNA sequence: TGCGCCAGCAGCCAAGATCAAGGAGTTGGCACAGATACGCAGTATTTT. The V call is TRBV4-1, the J call TRBJ2-3; D unclear. V shed 0 bases and J shed 1 base, with 11 bases lying between them. The CDR3 is 16 amino acids. The germline gives CDR1 MGHRA, CDR2 YSYEKL.

The chain uses TRBV2 and TRBJ2-7, with 7 bases identical to TRBD2. The CDR3 covers 13 residues. Germline V gives CDR1 SNHLY, CDR2 FYNNEI. The V and J ends lost 8 bases and 3 bases, in that order; junction bases with no gene match: 7. The CDR3 DNA reads TGTGCCAGCGCGTTAGCGGGTTACTACGAGCAGTACTTC. Translating gives CASALAGYYEQYF. The whole variable domain, remainder taken from reference TRBV2 and TRBJ2-7, is EPEVTQTPSHQVTQMGQEVILRCVPISNHLYFYWYRQILGQKVEFLVSFYNNEISEKSEIFDDQFSVERPDGSNFTLKIRSTKLEDSAMYFCASALAGYYEQYFGPGTRLTVT.

The chain joins TRBV19 to TRBJ1-1; the D gene is possibly TRBD1 (6 bases). The CDR3 runs 13 residues. Deletions cut 3 bases from V and 3 bases from J, with 8 bases between. The germline V gene encodes CDR1 LNHDA and CDR2 SQIVND (reference sequence). CDR3 in DNA: TGTGCCAGTAGTATTAACAGGGACACTGAAGCTTTCTTT. It is translated as CASSINRDTEAFF.

To note about this clone: Germline is not matched at one junction end, which may reflect a read error. This rearrangement joins TRBV5-6 to TRBJ2-4; 8 nucleotides line up with TRBD2. Germline CDR1 reads SGHDT; CDR2 reads YYEEEE. The CDR3 is made up of 17 amino acids. The CDR3 loop is CASSLAGGGFAKNSQYF. DNA of the CDR3: TGTGCCAGCAGCTTGGCCGGGGGGGGCTTCGCCAAAAACAGTCAGTACTTC.

The chain has TRBV30 and TRBJ2-1, with 9 positions matching TRBD2. Germline V CDR1 and CDR2: GTSNPN, SVGIG (reference sequence). The CDR3 has 16 amino acids. J gave up 4 bases and V 2 bases, and 9 bases lay outside the gene matches. Written as DNA, the CDR3 is TGTGCCTGGAGTCCGACTACTAGCGGGTTTTACAATGAGCAGTTCTTC. It specifies CAWSPTTSGFYNEQFF.

The gene calls are TRBV4-3 and TRBJ2-7; the match to TRBD2 covers 9 bases. Germline V gives CDR1 LGHNA, CDR2 YSLEER. The CDR3 contains 16 residues. With 0 bases clipped from V and 5 bases from J, the junction kept 8 bases outside the gene matches. CDR3 amino acids: CASSQDPIAGVDEQYF. The CDR3 region has the DNA TGCGCCAGCAGCCAAGATCCCATAGCGGGAGTCGACGAGCAGTACTTC.

V is TRBV5-4 and J is TRBJ1-1; D gene uncertain. The CDR3 is made up of 14 amino acids. V was shortened by 0 bases and J by 0 bases, with 6 bases between the two germline ends. CDR1 is SGHNT, CDR2 YYREEE, per germline (reference sequence). The CDR3 protein is CASSLGAMNTEAFF. The CDR3 nucleotides are TGTGCCAGCAGCTTGGGAGCGATGAACACTGAAGCTTTCTTT.

J is TRBJ2-3 and V is TRBV6-1; 10 bases line up with TRBD2. The CDR3 loop spans 19 amino acids. Germline V gives CDR1 MNHNS, CDR2 SASEGT. After removal of 2 bases from V and 6 bases from J, the junction contained 17 bases not matched to a gene. The CDR3 DNA is TGTGCCAGCAGTGAACAAACCCAACTAGCGGGGCGAGGGCAGGATACGCAGTATTTT. Translating gives CASSEQTQLAGRGQDTQYF.

The chain recombines TRBV19 with TRBJ2-4; 11 positions agree with TRBD2. V gave up 5 bases and J gave up 6 bases; unmatched junction bases: 6. This CDR3 is built from 15 residues. CDR1 LNHDA and CDR2 SQIVND come from the germline V gene (reference sequence). The CDR3 spells CASSARTSGGNIQYF. In nucleotides, the CDR3 is TGTGCCAGTAGTGCCCGTACTAGCGGGGGAAACATTCAGTACTTC.

CDR3 sequence: CATLLGQGIAGELFF. The DNA of the CDR3 is TGTGCCACCTTACTCGGACAGGGAATCGCCGGGGAGCTGTTTTTT. The rearrangement links TRBV2 to TRBJ2-2, with 8 bases aligning to TRBD1. The CDR3 totals 15 residues. Per germline, CDR1 SNHLY and CDR2 FYNNEI. With 10 bases clipped from V and 6 bases from J, the junction kept 13 bases outside the gene matches.

The V gene is TRBV4-1, the J gene TRBJ2-3, with 11 bases aligning to TRBD1. The germline V gene has CDR1 MGHRA and CDR2 YSYEKL. This CDR3 has 18 residues. Losses at the gene ends were 4 bases for V and 3 bases for J; bases not matched to a gene: 12. In DNA form, the CDR3 reads TGCGCCAGCAGCCGCTCTGGACAGGGGGCTTTTAGGACAGATACGCAGTATTTT. This encodes CASSRSGQGAFRTDTQYF.

This chain uses TRBV7-3 with TRBJ2-1; 12 bases align to TRBD2. The CDR3 is made up of 13 amino acids. V lost 6 bases, J lost 15 bases, and 9 bases stayed unmatched. From germline, CDR1 is SGHTA and CDR2 FQGTGA. CDR3 DNA: TGTGCCAGCAGACCGGGACTAGCGGGCCCATGGTTCTTC. Its protein is CASRPGLAGPWFF.

The chain employs TRBV30 and TRBJ2-5, with 8 bases that match TRBD2. V lost 5 bases to trimming and J lost 2 bases; unmatched junction nucleotides: 4. CDR3 size: 13 residues. Germline V CDR1 and CDR2: GTSNPN, SVGIG (reference sequence). The CDR3 nucleotides are TGTGCCTGGGCAAGACTAGCGCAAGAGACCCAGTACTTC. It encodes CAWARLAQETQYF.

The V gene is TRBV2, the J gene TRBJ1-1; possibly TRBD1 for D (6 bases). CDR3 length: 14 amino acids. V shed 5 bases and J shed 0 bases, with 10 bases lying between them. Germline loops: CDR1 SNHLY, CDR2 FYNNEI. The CDR3: CASSRRTVNTEAFF. CDR3 coding DNA: TGTGCCAGCAGTCGAAGGACAGTGAACACTGAAGCTTTCTTT.

The genes are TRBV5-3 and TRBJ2-2; 9 bases agree with TRBD1. TRBV5-3 has ORF status, its function being uncertain. This CDR3 spans 14 amino acids. The V and J ends lost 10 bases and 4 bases, in that order; junction bases with no gene match: 8. This CDR3 reads CAGQGQGFTGELFF. The CDR3 DNA reads as TGTGCCGGGCAGGGACAGGGATTCACCGGGGAGCTGTTTTTT.

The chain employs TRBV7-9 and TRBJ2-5; TRBD1 aligns across 8 bases. CDR1 is SEHNR and CDR2 is FQNEAQ in the germline V gene (reference sequence). The CDR3 runs to 15 residues. J lost 0 bases, V lost 3 bases, and 3 bases had no gene match. The chain's CDR3 is CASSFWTGHQETQYF. The CDR3 nucleotides read TGTGCCAGCAGCTTCTGGACAGGGCACCAAGAGACCCAGTACTTC.